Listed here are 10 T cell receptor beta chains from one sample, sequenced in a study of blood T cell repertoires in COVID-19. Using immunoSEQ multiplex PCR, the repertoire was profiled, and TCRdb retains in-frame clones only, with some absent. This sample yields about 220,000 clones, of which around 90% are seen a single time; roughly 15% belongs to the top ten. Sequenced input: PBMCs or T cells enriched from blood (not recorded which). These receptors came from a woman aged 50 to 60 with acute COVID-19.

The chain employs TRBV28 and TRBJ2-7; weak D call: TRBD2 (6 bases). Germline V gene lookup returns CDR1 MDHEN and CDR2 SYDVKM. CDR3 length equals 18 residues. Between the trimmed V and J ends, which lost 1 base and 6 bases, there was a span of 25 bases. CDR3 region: CASSLYGLGAGSAAEQYF. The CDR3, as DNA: TGTGCCAGCAGTTTATACGGGCTAGGGGCGGGATCAGCCGCCGAGCAGTACTTC. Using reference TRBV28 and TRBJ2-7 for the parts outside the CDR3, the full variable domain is DVKVTQSSRYLVKRTGEKVFLECVQDMDHENMFWYRQDPGLGLRLIYFSYDVKMKEKGDIPEGYSVSREKKERFSLILESASTNQTSMYLCASSLYGLGAGSAAEQYFGPGTRLTVT.

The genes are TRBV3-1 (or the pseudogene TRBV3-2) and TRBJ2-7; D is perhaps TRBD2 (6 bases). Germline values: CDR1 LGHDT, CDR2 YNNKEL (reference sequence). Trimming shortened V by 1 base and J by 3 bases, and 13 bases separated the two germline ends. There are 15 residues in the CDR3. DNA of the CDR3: TGTGCCAGCAGCCAAGGGGAAGCGGGTGACTACGAGCAGTACTTC. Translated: CASSQGEAGDYEQYF.

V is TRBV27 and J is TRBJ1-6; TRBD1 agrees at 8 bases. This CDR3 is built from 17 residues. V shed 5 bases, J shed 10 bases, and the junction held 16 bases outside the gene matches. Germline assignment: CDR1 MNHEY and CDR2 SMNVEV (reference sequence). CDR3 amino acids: CASSRAPGGAEGSPLHF. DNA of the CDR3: TGTGCCAGCAGTCGGGCCCCAGGGGGCGCGGAAGGATCACCCCTCCACTTT.

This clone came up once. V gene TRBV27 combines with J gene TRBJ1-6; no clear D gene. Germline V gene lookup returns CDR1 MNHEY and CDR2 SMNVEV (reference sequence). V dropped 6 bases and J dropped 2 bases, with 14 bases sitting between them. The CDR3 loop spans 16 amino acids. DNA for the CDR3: TGTGCCAGCAGCCCGTCCGGGTGGGCCTATAATTCACCCCTCCACTTT. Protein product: CASSPSGWAYNSPLHF.

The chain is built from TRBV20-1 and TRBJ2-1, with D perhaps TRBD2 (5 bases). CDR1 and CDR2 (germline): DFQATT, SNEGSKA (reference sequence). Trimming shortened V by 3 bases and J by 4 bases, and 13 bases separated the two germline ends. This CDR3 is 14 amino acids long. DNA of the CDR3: TGCAGTGCTAGTTGGCGGAGGTTTTACAATGAGCAGTTCTTC. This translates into CSASWRRFYNEQFF.

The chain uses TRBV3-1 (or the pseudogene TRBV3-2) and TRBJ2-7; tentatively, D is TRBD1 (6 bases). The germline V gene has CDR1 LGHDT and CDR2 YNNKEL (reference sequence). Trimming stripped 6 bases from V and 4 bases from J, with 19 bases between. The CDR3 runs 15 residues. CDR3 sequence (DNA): TGTGCCAGCAGGCCAACCGGGACACCCAAGTACGAGCAGTACTTC. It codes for CASRPTGTPKYEQYF.

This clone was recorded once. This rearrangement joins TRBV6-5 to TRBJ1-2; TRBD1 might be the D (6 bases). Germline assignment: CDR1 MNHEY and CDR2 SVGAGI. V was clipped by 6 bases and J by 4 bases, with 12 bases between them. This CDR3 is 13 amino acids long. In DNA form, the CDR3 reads TGTGCCAGCAGAACTCGGACAGCCTATGGCTACACCTTC. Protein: CASRTRTAYGYTF.

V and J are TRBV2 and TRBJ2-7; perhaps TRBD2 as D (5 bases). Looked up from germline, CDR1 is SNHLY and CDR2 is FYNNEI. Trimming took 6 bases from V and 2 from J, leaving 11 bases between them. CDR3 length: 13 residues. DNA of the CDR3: TGTGCCAGCAGGCGGGCCGGGACCTACGAGCAGTACTTC. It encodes CASRRAGTYEQYF.

DNA of the CDR3: TGTGCCAGCAGCCCGACAGGGGACTACACTGAAGCTTTCTTT. This translates into CASSPTGDYTEAFF. V usage is TRBV7-2 and J usage is TRBJ1-1; 8 bases line up with TRBD1. Germline V gives CDR1 SGHTA, CDR2 FQGNSA. V shed 5 bases and J 3 bases; nucleotides not matched to a gene: 5. This CDR3 is built from 14 residues.

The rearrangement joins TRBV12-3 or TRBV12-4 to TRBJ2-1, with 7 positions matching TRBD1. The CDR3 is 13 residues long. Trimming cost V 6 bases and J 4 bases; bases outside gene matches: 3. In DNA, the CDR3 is TGTGCCAGCAGCGGACAGGTTTACAATGAGCAGTTCTTC. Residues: CASSGQVYNEQFF.